This T cell receptor (beta chain) is drawn from a study of T cell responses to AZD1222 COVID-19 vaccine. Points on this clone: Its antigen is still unknown.

It was second doses at about 4 or about 12 weeks that were pooled. General observations from the study: Targeting of unmutated variant regions was reportedly seen in nearly half of spike-specific TCRs.

Measured with immunoSEQ multiplex PCR; TCRdb has only the in-frame clones, and not every one. The sample carries some 250,000 clones, 90% to 95% recorded once. CDR1 MDHEN and CDR2 SYDVKM come from the germline V gene. Trimming took 3 bases from V and 1 from J; bases not matched to a gene: 9. This CDR3 is built from 20 residues. V and J are TRBV28 and TRBJ2-4; 16 bases align to TRBD2. The sequence derives from an adult who received the AZD1222 COVID-19 vaccine. Sequencing was performed on peripheral blood, taken 28 days after the second AZD1222 dose. DNA for the CDR3: TGTGCCAGCAGTTTCGTAGGGACTAGCGGGGGGGTAGTCGCCAAAAACATTCAGTACTTC. This codes for CASSFVGTSGGVVAKNIQYF. The full variable domain, rest sourced from reference TRBV28 and TRBJ2-4, is DVKVTQSSRYLVKRTGEKVFLECVQDMDHENMFWYRQDPGLGLRLIYFSYDVKMKEKGDIPEGYSVSREKKERFSLILESASTNQTSMYLCASSFVGTSGGVVAKNIQYFGAGTRLSVL.